This section outlines one T cell receptor beta chain sequence together with its context. The table came from immunoSEQ multiplex PCR; TCRdb's copy has only in-frame clones and leaves some out. The sample yields 15,000 to 20,000 clones, roughly 70% seen once. The data are from a study of neoadjuvant anti-PD-1 for oral cavity cancer. This receptor was obtained from a person between 35 and 79 years old with oral cavity squamous cell carcinoma. This sample comprised PBMCs, obtained before nivolumab (anti-PD-1) treatment.

The CDR3 bases are TGTGCCAGCTCGCGAGAGACCCAGTACTTC. Encoded protein: CASSRETQYF. The chain couples TRBV11-2 to TRBJ2-5; no clear D gene. The CDR3 spans 10 residues. Germline values: CDR1 SGHAT, CDR2 FQNNGV. Trimming left V 8 bases short and J 4 bases short, with 5 bases between.